These 11 T cell receptor beta chains were all obtained from the same sample, sequenced in a study of tumor-infiltrating lymphocytes in glioblastoma multiforme. Three nested ARM-PCR rounds with V-beta and C-beta primers built TCRB libraries. TCRdb recomputed calls from the multiplex PCR reads with MiXCR, one row per CDR3 protein. This sample has about 15,000 distinct CDR3 sequences, with approximately 71% found just once. Sequencing was done on a sample of brain tumor tissue. These receptors were obtained from a male donor with glioblastoma.

Comments on this clonotype: Lacking the conserved final phenylalanine or tryptophan, this CDR3 likely reflects a read error. No DNA is shown, since the ends of the CDR3 on it are uncertain; the CDR3 is the one TCRdb lists. The CDR3 sequence is CSSSQDRYRGKLWLHL. The V and J genes are TRBV4-1 and TRBJ1-2; the table assigns TRBD1, which was not confirmed against the DNA. The CDR3 is 16 residues long, ends included. Germline loops: CDR1 MGHRA, CDR2 YSYEKL.

In regard to this clonotype: A junction end diverges from the germline sequence, so it may reflect a read error. This chain connects TRBV10-3 to TRBJ2-3; perhaps D is TRBD1 or TRBD2 (7 bases each). Per the germline V gene, CDR1 is ENHRY and CDR2 is SYGVKD. The CDR3 is made up of 17 amino acids. CDR3 residues: CDIKGSSGGRDRDTQYF. The CDR3 DNA follows: TGTGACATCAAAGGTTCGAGTGGTGGGAGGGACAGAGATACGCAGTATTTT.

The V call is TRBV11-1, the J call TRBJ2-7; unclear D gene. The germline V and J ends were trimmed by 0 bases and 4 bases, with 16 bases remaining between them. Germline V lookup: CDR1 SGHAT, CDR2 FQDESV (reference sequence). The CDR3 totals 16 residues. The CDR3 loop reads CASSLARLVSAYEQYF. The CDR3 DNA follows: TGTGCCAGCAGCTTAGCGCGTCTGGTCAGCGCGTACGAGCAGTACTTC. The full variable domain, with the rest looked up from reference TRBV11-1 and TRBJ2-7, is EAEVAQSPRYKITEKSQAVAFWCDPISGHATLYWYRQILGQGPELLVQFQDESVVDDSQLPKDRFSAERLKGVDSTLKIQPAELGDSAMYLCASSLARLVSAYEQYFGPGTRLTVT.

Details on this clonotype: One end of the junction fails to match germline, which may point to a read error. The chain carries TRBV6-6 and TRBJ2-5, with 16 bases aligning to TRBD2. This CDR3 comprises 17 residues. Germline CDR1 reads MNHNY; CDR2 reads SVGAGI (reference sequence). The CDR3 spells CASNTGLAGGEGETQYF. In DNA form, the CDR3 reads TGTGCCAGCAATACGGGACTAGCGGGGGGGGAGGGGGAGACCCAATACTTC.

To note about this clonotype: One junction end disagrees with the germline gene, perhaps due to a read error. CDR3 in DNA: TGTAGTGCCTCAGCCGATGCGGGGCAGTTCTTC. Amino acids: CSASADAGQFF. This sequence joins TRBV20-1 and TRBJ2-1; TRBD2 is a possible D gene (5 bases). This CDR3 spans 11 amino acids. Germline V gene lookup returns CDR1 DFQATT and CDR2 SNEGSKA (reference sequence).

Comment on this clonotype: A much larger clone lies one base from this, so it may be a read error. This chain connects TRBV2 to TRBJ2-1; 7 bases are a match to TRBD2. Trimming removed 6 bases from V and 4 bases from J; junction bases left unmatched: 9. The CDR3 runs to 15 residues. Germline assignment: CDR1 SNHLY and CDR2 FYNNEI. Here the CDR3 DNA reads TGTGCCAGCAGGCTCGGGGCTAGCGGTTACAATGAGCAGTTCTTC. Protein sequence: CASRLGASGYNEQFF.

V usage is TRBV12-3 or TRBV12-4 and J usage is TRBJ2-2; a possible D gene is TRBD1 (5 bases). This CDR3 is 13 amino acids long. Trimming shortened V by 11 bases and J by 6 bases, and 16 bases separated the two germline ends. The CDR3 nucleotides are TGTGCCGGCCAAGGGGTAAACGCCGGGGAGCTGTTTTTT. Translated: CAGQGVNAGELFF.

Of note for this clonotype: One end of the junction fails to match germline, which may point to a read error. The chain combines TRBV11-3 with TRBJ2-1; TRBD1 might be the D (8 bases). The CDR3 covers 14 residues. Germline V gene data show CDR1 as SGHNT and CDR2 as YENEEA. CDR3 in DNA: TGTGCCAGCAGCTTAAACACAGGGGGGGATGAGCGGTTCTTC. This codes for CASSLNTGGDERFF.

A few counts support this clonotype. The genes are TRBV29-1 and TRBJ2-1; D ambiguous. With 4 bases removed from V and 6 bases from J, the gap between germline ends came to 10 bases. This CDR3 comprises 12 residues. CDR1 is SQVTM and CDR2 is ANQGSEA in the germline V gene. CDR3 DNA: TGCAGCGTTGGTCAGCAGGTCAATGAGCAGTTCTTC. Encoded protein: CSVGQQVNEQFF.

As regards this clonotype: The germline gene is not matched at one end of the junction; a read error may be the cause. This chain uses TRBV5-4 with TRBJ2-2, with D possibly TRBD2 on 5 matching bases. CDR3 length: 16 amino acids. From germline, CDR1 is SGHNT and CDR2 YYREEE (reference sequence). This chain's CDR3 is CASSLGSRGNTGELFF. The DNA of the CDR3 is TGTGCCAGCAGTTTGGGTTCTAGAGGAAACACCGGGGAGCTCTTTTTT.

As for this clonotype: The CDR3 does not end in the conserved phenylalanine or tryptophan, so this is likely a read error. This chain links TRBV20-1 with TRBJ2-7; 9 nucleotides match TRBD2. The trim removed 6 bases at V and 2 bases at J, leaving 11 bases unmatched. This CDR3 has 15 residues. CDR1 is DFQATT, CDR2 SNEGSKA, per germline (reference sequence). This CDR3 is CSAPERTSDAYEQYL. CDR3 nucleotide sequence: TGCAGTGCACCCGAGCGGACTAGCGATGCCTACGAGCAGTACTTA.